The entry that follows covers one TCR beta chain sequence. As yet, its antigen is unknown. Using immunoSEQ multiplex PCR, the repertoire was profiled, and TCRdb retains in-frame clones only, with some absent. The table records 130,000 or so clones, 80% to 90% of them present only once. This sample was taken from a study of T cell responses to AZD1222 COVID-19 vaccine. Findings and limits, study-wide: Just five to seven people given AZD1222 tested seropositive at baseline. Clonal diversity was possibly underestimated; the donors were predominantly white British and more often female. Regions left unmutated in variants are reportedly the target of nearly half of spike-specific TCRs.

Trimming removed 1 base at V and 3 bases at J, with 9 bases between. Per germline, CDR1 LGHNA and CDR2 YSLEER. The CDR3 length is 14 residues. The sample was peripheral blood, taken on day 0 of AZD1222 vaccination. V gene TRBV4-3 combines with J gene TRBJ1-1; D may be TRBD1 (5 bases). The clonotype was recovered from an adult in good health. As DNA, the CDR3 is TGCGCCAGCAGCCAAGTCGCGGGGGACACTGAAGCTTTCTTT. Translating it yields CASSQVAGDTEAFF.